These T cell receptor beta chains were read from a single sample in a study of blood T cell repertoires in COVID-19. Generated by immunoSEQ multiplex PCR, the TCRdb table keeps only in-frame clones and is missing some. The repertoire consists of over 75,000 clones, with 82% occurring once and the leading ten covering 0.95% to 1.5%. Sequencing used peripheral blood. The source is a woman aged 80 or over with acute or convalescent COVID-19. CDR3s include the opening cysteine and the closing phenylalanine or tryptophan. D genes are given only for firm matches. Clone size is stated in some rows and not others, as once, few, many or a class when expanded.

CDR3aa | CDR3nt | abundance | d_gene | j_gene | v_gene
CASRDPGSQETQYF | TGTGCCAGCCGAGACCCGGGGTCACAAGAGACCCAGTACTTC | . | . | TRBJ2-5 | TRBV27
CATTAGVGYNEQFF | TGTGCCACCACAGCGGGAGTCGGCTACAATGAGCAGTTCTTC | . | TRBD2 | TRBJ2-1 | TRBV19
CSVLDSSYGYTF | TGCAGCGTTCTTGACAGTAGCTATGGCTACACCTTC | . | . | TRBJ1-2 | TRBV29-1
CASRNQAKSQHF | TGTGCCAGCAGAAATCAGGCCAAATCCCAGCATTTT | . | . | TRBJ1-5 | TRBV28
CASSPGLAGINIQYF | TGTGCCAGCAGCCCGGGACTAGCGGGAATAAACATTCAGTACTTC | . | TRBD2 | TRBJ2-4 | TRBV27
CASTRTGTTDTQYF | TGCGCCAGCACCCGGACAGGTACGACAGATACGCAGTATTTT | . | TRBD1 | TRBJ2-3 | TRBV5-1
CASSLGALGNEQFF | TGTGCCAGCAGCCTGGGGGCGTTGGGTAATGAGCAGTTCTTC | . | . | TRBJ2-1 | TRBV3-1/TRBV3-2
CASSSQADFYNEQFF | TGTGCCAGCAGCTCCCAGGCGGACTTCTACAATGAGCAGTTCTTC | . | . | TRBJ2-1 | TRBV7-8
CASSSSSKNIQYF | TGTGCCAGCAGCTCCAGTTCCAAAAACATTCAGTACTTC | . | . | TRBJ2-4 | TRBV5-4
CASSFSGTGVQPQHF | TGTGCCAGCAGCTTTTCCGGGACAGGGGTTCAGCCCCAGCATTTT | . | TRBD1 | TRBJ1-5 | TRBV7-8
CASSYPKRDRVGNTEAFF | TGTGCCAGCAGTTATCCGAAACGGGACAGGGTGGGGAACACTGAAGCTTTCTTT | . | TRBD1 | TRBJ1-1 | TRBV6-2/TRBV6-3
CASRGTSGYTDTQYF | TGCGCCAGCAGAGGGACTAGCGGGTACACAGATACGCAGTATTTT | once | TRBD2 | TRBJ2-3 | TRBV5-1
CASSVRQGIQETQYF | TGTGCCAGCAGCGTAAGGCAGGGGATCCAAGAGACCCAGTACTTC | . | . | TRBJ2-5 | TRBV9
CASSTTNTGELFF | TGTGCCAGCAGCACAACGAACACCGGGGAGCTGTTTTTT | . | . | TRBJ2-2 | TRBV9
CASSQGGLAGGLGEQFF | TGTGCCAGCAGCCAAGGGGGACTAGCGGGAGGGTTGGGTGAGCAGTTCTTC | . | TRBD2 | TRBJ2-1 | TRBV3-1/TRBV3-2
CASSLLGPGELFF | TGTGCCAGCAGTTTACTTGGGCCCGGGGAGCTGTTTTTT | . | . | TRBJ2-2 | TRBV28
CASSLDGLAGDEQFF | TGTGCCAGCAGCTTGGATGGACTAGCGGGAGATGAGCAGTTCTTC | once | TRBD2 | TRBJ2-1 | TRBV5-4
CASSLASDFGYTF | TGTGCCAGCAGCTTGGCGTCAGACTTTGGCTACACCTTC | . | . | TRBJ1-2 | TRBV5-6
CASSLVARVGNTIYF | TGTGCCAGCAGCTTAGTGGCCAGGGTAGGGAACACCATATATTTT | . | . | TRBJ1-3 | TRBV7-2
CASSPAPDRGLTQHF | TGTGCCAGCTCACCCGCCCCGGACAGGGGATTAACCCAGCATTTT | . | TRBD1 | TRBJ1-5 | TRBV18
CASSPVGAGETYEQYF | TGTGCCAGCAGCCCCGTGGGGGCAGGGGAGACCTACGAGCAGTACTTC | . | . | TRBJ2-7 | TRBV13
CASSQPSGGAKNIQYF | TGCGCCAGCAGCCAACCTAGCGGGGGGGCTAAAAACATTCAGTACTTC | . | TRBD2 | TRBJ2-4 | TRBV4-1
CASSLTPGVGEQFF | TGTGCCAGCAGCTTAACGCCCGGGGTGGGGGAGCAGTTCTTC | . | . | TRBJ2-1 | TRBV7-3
CASSIEDYTEAFF | TGTGCCAGTAGTATCGAGGATTATACTGAAGCTTTCTTT | . | . | TRBJ1-1 | TRBV19
CASSQEVAGGDTQYF | TGTGCCAGCAGCCAAGAAGTGGCGGGAGGGGATACGCAGTATTTT | . | TRBD2 | TRBJ2-3 | TRBV4-2